In this sample, the clone carrying this TCR beta chain turned up a few times. Its specificity is unknown. The data were obtained in a study of CD8+ T cells in alopecia areata. Study summary: Those patients who were treated received oral tofacitinib, which was given at 5 to 10 mg twice daily for moderate-to-severe alopecia areata. General observations from the study: Scalp repertoires also include resident alphabeta T cells from normal skin. Affected scalp, especially in alopecia totalis/universalis, had a higher clonality than normal scalp did.

Sequencing relied on a cDNA template that was reverse transcribed from extracted RNA. Assay used: immunoSEQ multiplex PCR; TCRdb lists only in-frame clones, some missing. The sample carries more than 95,000 clones, under 40% recorded once. The CDR3 consists of 12 residues. Between the trimmed V and J ends, which lost 2 bases and 4 bases, there was a span of 5 bases. Per germline, CDR1 SGHTA and CDR2 FQGNSA. The researchers isolated CD4+ and CD8+ T cells from PBMCs by sorting. Material: CD4+ T cells sorted from blood. The gene calls are TRBV7-2 and TRBJ1-2; no clear D gene. The sequence was obtained from a human donor with alopecia areata. The CDR3 region is CASSLLRYGYTF. The CDR3 DNA follows: TGTGCCAGCAGCTTACTTCGCTATGGCTACACCTTC.